This is a list of T cell receptor beta chains from one sample in a study of cytomegalovirus exposure and HLA in healthy donors. Produced via immunoSEQ multiplex PCR; TCRdb's table is partial and in-frame only. The data show some 150,000 clones, roughly 70% seen once. Specimen: PBMCs. The receptors come from a woman aged 25 to 39 in good health and CMV-seronegative. Each CDR3 is given with its conserved first and last residue. Each record gives: clone size, V gene, D gene, J gene, CDR3 protein, CDR3 DNA. A D gene is named only where the DNA matches it firmly. For some rows the clone size is stated as once, few or many, or as a class when expanded; others skip it.

clone size: .
V gene: TRBV7-2
D gene: .
J gene: TRBJ1-5
CDR3 protein: CASSLVGDSNQPQHF
CDR3 DNA: TGTGCCAGCAGCTTAGTCGGGGATAGCAATCAGCCCCAGCATTTT

clone size: .
V gene: TRBV28
D gene: .
J gene: TRBJ2-2
CDR3 protein: CASRAANTGELFF
CDR3 DNA: TGTGCCAGCAGGGCCGCGAACACCGGGGAGCTGTTTTTT

clone size: few
V gene: TRBV7-2
D gene: .
J gene: TRBJ2-2
CDR3 protein: CASSLGGFTGELFF
CDR3 DNA: TGTGCCAGCAGCTTAGGAGGTTTCACCGGGGAGCTGTTTTTT

clone size: .
V gene: TRBV4-1
D gene: TRBD1
J gene: TRBJ1-5
CDR3 protein: CASSQRTGNQPQHF
CDR3 DNA: TGCGCCAGCAGCCAACGGACAGGGAATCAGCCCCAGCATTTT

clone size: few
V gene: TRBV5-6
D gene: TRBD1
J gene: TRBJ1-3
CDR3 protein: CASSLQGGGNTIYF
CDR3 DNA: TGTGCCAGCAGCTTACAGGGGGGTGGAAACACCATATATTTT

clone size: .
V gene: TRBV6-5
D gene: TRBD1
J gene: TRBJ2-1
CDR3 protein: CASSKGGQGAIEQFF
CDR3 DNA: TGTGCCAGCAGTAAGGGGGGACAGGGGGCTATTGAGCAGTTCTTC

clone size: .
V gene: TRBV27
D gene: TRBD1
J gene: TRBJ1-5
CDR3 protein: CASSWTGRVKNQPQHF
CDR3 DNA: TGTGCCAGCAGCTGGACAGGGAGAGTGAAGAATCAGCCCCAGCATTTT

clone size: .
V gene: TRBV5-6
D gene: .
J gene: TRBJ2-7
CDR3 protein: CASSLAANEQYF
CDR3 DNA: TGTGCCAGCAGCTTGGCCGCTAACGAGCAGTACTTC

clone size: .
V gene: TRBV9
D gene: .
J gene: TRBJ1-2
CDR3 protein: CASSSHRNLKYGYTF
CDR3 DNA: TGTGCCAGCAGCTCCCACAGGAACCTTAAGTATGGCTACACCTTC

clone size: .
V gene: TRBV5-1
D gene: .
J gene: TRBJ2-3
CDR3 protein: CASSYGALGTSDTQYF
CDR3 DNA: TGCGCCAGCAGCTATGGGGCCCTGGGGACTTCAGATACGCAGTATTTT

clone size: once
V gene: TRBV28
D gene: TRBD2
J gene: TRBJ2-7
CDR3 protein: CASSLTAGGVHYERYF
CDR3 DNA: TGTGCCAGCAGTCTAACGGCGGGGGGAGTCCACTACGAGCGGTACTTC

clone size: .
V gene: TRBV5-1
D gene: TRBD1
J gene: TRBJ2-1
CDR3 protein: CASSLAGTGSYNEQFF
CDR3 DNA: TGCGCCAGCAGCTTGGCGGGGACAGGATCGTACAATGAGCAGTTCTTC

clone size: few
V gene: TRBV6-6
D gene: .
J gene: TRBJ1-5
CDR3 protein: CASSFSGLDQPQHF
CDR3 DNA: TGTGCCAGCAGTTTTTCGGGACTTGATCAGCCCCAGCATTTT

clone size: .
V gene: TRBV28
D gene: .
J gene: TRBJ1-5
CDR3 protein: CASSLMATSNQPQHF
CDR3 DNA: TGTGCCAGTAGTTTAATGGCAACTAGCAATCAGCCCCAGCATTTT